The 21 T cell receptor beta chains below all came from one sample that was sequenced in a study of beta chain features in type 1 diabetes (dated by TCRdb to the late 2010s). The research as a whole found: In all four CD4+ subsets, TCRB CDR3 length was moderately but significantly shorter in type 1 diabetes patients.

These receptors lack a known antigen. Library method: the immunoSEQ multiplex PCR assay. All of the isolated RNA was reverse transcribed with the High Capacity cDNA Reverse Transcription Kit, so expressed TCRB transcripts were sequenced. TCRdb holds this immuneACCESS table with in-frame rearrangements only. Some clones are missing; in checked studies, unresolved V genes explain under half, and the rest has no known cause. The sample table contains 40,000 or so clones; only one count was recorded for over 60% of them. The ten largest clonotypes hold approximately 2.3% of the sample. Input material: Tregs from blood. In light of the paper, this sample's cell subset or site label describes: regulatory CD4+ T cells. These TCRs come from a woman aged 18 to 35 with type 1 diabetes.

V is TRBV7-9 and J is TRBJ1-5, with D unclear. Trimming stripped 4 bases from V and 0 bases from J, with 4 bases between. Germline CDR1 is SEHNR and CDR2 is FQNEAQ (reference sequence). The length of the CDR3 is 13 residues. The CDR3, as DNA: TGTGCCAGCAGCTGGAGTAGCAATCAGCCCCAGCATTTT. Protein sequence: CASSWSSNQPQHF.

The CDR3 bases are TGTGCCAGCAGCCCCACGCCGGGACTAGCGGGAGGGTATGAGCAGTTCTTC. It is translated as CASSPTPGLAGGYEQFF. The chain carries TRBV11-2 and TRBJ2-1; 16 nucleotides agree with TRBD2. This CDR3 is 17 amino acids long. The ends lost 5 bases at V and 8 bases at J; junction bases unmatched: 9. Germline CDR1 reads SGHAT; CDR2 reads FQNNGV.

This clone counts as medium-sized. This sequence joins TRBV5-1 and TRBJ2-7; the match to TRBD1 covers 7 bases. Germline V gene lookup returns CDR1 SGHRS and CDR2 YFSETQ. The CDR3 extends over 16 amino acids. Trimming at V came to 3 bases and at J to 0 bases, leaving 9 bases not matched to a gene. This CDR3 reads CASSSLAGTASYEQYF. The CDR3 nucleotides are TGCGCCAGCAGCTCCCTCGCCGGGACAGCCTCCTACGAGCAGTACTTC. The complete variable domain, with remaining parts taken from reference TRBV5-1 and TRBJ2-7, reads KAGVTQTPRYLIKTRGQQVTLSCSPISGHRSVSWYQQTPGQGLQFLFEYFSETQRNKGNFPGRFSGRQFSNSRSEMNVSTLELGDSALYLCASSSLAGTASYEQYFGPGTRLTVT.

The chain links TRBV5-1 to TRBJ2-3, with D maybe TRBD2 (5 bases). Looked up from germline, CDR1 is SGHRS and CDR2 is YFSETQ. V lost 0 bases and J lost 0, with 14 bases in between. This CDR3 contains 17 residues. The CDR3 spells CASSLGWTAGSTDTQYF. The CDR3 nucleotides are TGCGCCAGCAGCTTGGGGTGGACGGCGGGTAGCACAGATACGCAGTATTTT.

This clone showed up just a few times. This chain uses TRBV7-3 with TRBJ2-3; no clear D. V dropped 8 bases and J dropped 0 bases, with 6 bases sitting between them. Germline lookup yields CDR1 SGHTA and CDR2 FQGTGA. CDR3 length equals 12 residues. The CDR3 loop is CASGTSTDTQYF. CDR3 coding DNA: TGTGCCAGCGGCACGAGCACAGATACGCAGTATTTT.

This clone has a handful of counts. V is TRBV5-1 and J is TRBJ2-5, with 7 positions matching TRBD1. The tail of the sequence fits TRBJ2-7 better, so the J call may be wrong. Per the germline V gene, CDR1 is SGHRS and CDR2 is YFSETQ. This CDR3 has 11 residues. The CDR3 bases are TGCGCCGGAAGACAGGGCTACGAGCAGTACTTC. This translates into CAGRQGYEQYF.

This rearrangement joins TRBV7-2 to TRBJ2-2; D not resolved. CDR1 is SGHTA, CDR2 FQGNSA, per germline. Trimming cost V 5 bases and J 0 bases, with 16 bases left between them. The CDR3 totals 17 residues. The CDR3 nucleotides read TGTGCCAGCAGCGGCCAGATATATACAGCGAACACCGGGGAGCTGTTTTTT. This translates into CASSGQIYTANTGELFF.

The chain has TRBV11-3 and TRBJ2-6, with TRBD2 as a possible D gene (5 bases). CDR3 size: 15 residues. Deletions cut 2 bases from V and 2 bases from J, with 7 bases between. The germline V gene has CDR1 SGHNT and CDR2 YENEEA. CDR3 amino acids: CASSLPRAGANVLTF. The CDR3 DNA sequence: TGTGCCAGCAGCTTACCGCGGGCTGGGGCCAACGTCCTGACTTTC.

The chain combines TRBV7-9 with TRBJ1-5; maybe TRBD1 (6 bases). Trimming shortened V by 1 base and J by 4 bases, and 14 bases separated the two germline ends. Germline V gene sequence: CDR1 SEHNR, CDR2 FQNEAQ (reference sequence). The CDR3 totals 16 residues. CDR3 residues: CASSLEWGQGNQPQHF. CDR3 nucleotide sequence: TGTGCCAGCAGCTTAGAGTGGGGGCAGGGTAATCAGCCCCAGCATTTT.

This clone turned up a few times. The chain combines TRBV7-2 with TRBJ2-5; TRBD2 matches 7 bases. With V trimmed by 7 bases and J by 11 bases, 7 bases remained unmatched. The germline gives CDR1 SGHTA, CDR2 FQGNSA. The CDR3 is 11 amino acids. CDR3 loop: CASTDLGGQYF. CDR3 bases: TGTGCCAGCACCGACCTGGGGGGGCAGTACTTC.

This chain uses TRBV7-6 with TRBJ1-2, with D possibly matching TRBD1 (5 bases). The CDR3 consists of 13 residues. Germline CDR1 and CDR2: SGHVS and FNYEAQ. With 1 base removed from V and 2 bases from J, the gap between germline ends came to 5 bases. CDR3 in amino acids: CASSLGQNYGYTF. CDR3 bases: TGTGCCAGCAGCTTAGGACAGAACTATGGCTACACCTTC.

The chain recombines TRBV18 with TRBJ1-1; maybe TRBD1 (5 bases). Per germline, CDR1 KGHSH and CDR2 LQKENI. Trimming cost V 5 bases and J 1 base, with 11 bases left between them. The CDR3 extends over 14 amino acids. CDR3 region: CASSVAGWNTEAFF. The CDR3 region has the DNA TGTGCCAGCTCAGTAGCAGGGTGGAACACTGAAGCTTTCTTT.

The V call is TRBV5-6, the J call TRBJ2-7, with 12 bases matching TRBD2. Germline CDR1 SGHDT, CDR2 YYEEEE. The CDR3 consists of 14 residues. The trim removed 7 bases at V and 4 bases at J, leaving 6 bases unmatched. CDR3 region: CASVLAGGKYEQYF. CDR3 sequence (DNA): TGTGCCAGCGTCCTAGCGGGAGGGAAGTACGAGCAGTACTTC.

This clone has only a few counts. This chain links TRBV7-2 with TRBJ1-2, with D possibly being TRBD1 (6 bases). Trimming left V 5 bases short and J 2 bases short, with 9 bases between. This CDR3 has 13 amino acids. Per the germline V gene, CDR1 is SGHTA and CDR2 is FQGNSA. The CDR3 region is CASSEDRNYGYTF. Written as DNA, the CDR3 is TGTGCCAGCAGCGAGGACAGAAACTATGGCTACACCTTC. The variable domain in full, completed from reference TRBV7-2 and TRBJ1-2, reads GAGVSQSPSNKVTEKGKDVELRCDPISGHTALYWYRQSLGQGLEFLIYFQGNSAPDKSGLPSDRFSAERTGGSVSTLTIQRTQQEDSAVYLCASSEDRNYGYTFGSGTRLTVV.

The rearrangement joins TRBV29-1 to TRBJ1-1; weak D call: TRBD1 (5 bases). The germline CDR1 and CDR2 sequences are SQVTM and ANQGSEA. With 8 bases removed from V and 5 bases from J, the gap between germline ends came to 21 bases. This CDR3 has 14 amino acids. CDR3 nucleotide sequence: TGCAGCTATAGAGCGGGGGTCCCCGGGACTGAAGCTTTCTTT. This gives the protein CSYRAGVPGTEAFF. The variable domain in full, completed from reference TRBV29-1 and TRBJ1-1, reads SAVISQKPSRDICQRGTSLTIQCQVDSQVTMMFWYRQQPGQSLTLIATANQGSEATYESGFVIDKFPISRPNLTFSTLTVSNMSPEDSSIYLCSYRAGVPGTEAFFGQGTRLTVV.

This clone has a single count. Here the CDR3 DNA reads TGTGCCAGCAGCTGGGACAGTGGTAATTCACCCCTCCACTTT. Residues: CASSWDSGNSPLHF. This chain uses TRBV9 with TRBJ1-6; TRBD1 aligns across 7 bases. This CDR3 is built from 14 residues. Losses at the gene ends were 4 bases for V and 6 bases for J; bases not matched to a gene: 4. Germline V gives CDR1 SGDLS, CDR2 YYNGEE.

This clone was seen a handful of times. V and J are TRBV29-1 and TRBJ2-1; TRBD2 matches at 14 bases. CDR3 length: 16 amino acids. Germline lookup yields CDR1 SQVTM and CDR2 ANQGSEA. V lost 4 bases, J lost 4 bases, and 6 bases stayed unmatched. This chain's CDR3 is CSVGLAGGRRYNEQFF. CDR3 DNA sequence: TGCAGCGTTGGACTAGCGGGAGGGCGTAGGTACAATGAGCAGTTCTTC.

The rearrangement links TRBV7-9 to TRBJ2-7; 11 nucleotides align to TRBD2. Germline V gene sequence: CDR1 SEHNR, CDR2 FQNEAQ (reference sequence). The CDR3 totals 14 residues. J was trimmed by 5 bases and V by 8 bases; bases with no gene match: 8. DNA for the CDR3: TGTGCCAGCTGCCTAGCGGGGGGTCCCCACGAGCAGTACTTC. Its translation is CASCLAGGPHEQYF.

The table lists this clone with a few counts. The chain links TRBV7-2 to TRBJ1-6; possible D gene TRBD1, 5 bases. The CDR3 contains 14 residues. Trimming took 2 bases from V and 8 from J, leaving 10 bases between them. The germline CDR1 and CDR2 sequences are SGHTA and FQGNSA. In DNA, the CDR3 is TGTGCCAGCAGCTTACGGGGGAATGATTCACCCCTCCACTTT. This gives the protein CASSLRGNDSPLHF.

The gene calls are TRBV11-3 and TRBJ2-3; D is possibly TRBD2 (7 bases). The CDR3 loop spans 15 amino acids. V lost 5 bases, J lost 4 bases, and 16 bases lay in between. The germline V gene has CDR1 SGHNT and CDR2 YENEEA. The CDR3 region is CASSPRGAGPDTQYF. The DNA for the CDR3 is TGTGCCAGCAGCCCCAGGGGAGCGGGGCCAGATACGCAGTATTTT.

This sequence joins TRBV7-2 and TRBJ2-1; no clear D. From germline, CDR1 is SGHTA and CDR2 FQGNSA. The length of the CDR3 is 14 residues. The V and J ends lost 5 bases and 4 bases respectively, with 12 bases between them. The chain's CDR3 is CASSGTATYNEQFF. The CDR3 DNA sequence: TGTGCCAGCAGCGGAACGGCGACTTACAATGAGCAGTTCTTC.